This TCR beta chain stems from a study of neoadjuvant anti-PD-1 for oral cavity cancer. TCRdb keeps only in-frame clones here, not all; method: immunoSEQ multiplex PCR. The sample holds 13,000 to 15,000 clones; approximately 77% are singletons and the top ten take 2.4%. This sample's time point: after neoadjuvant nivolumab, at surgical resection. Blood cells were analyzed directly, without culture or expansion. This CDR3 has 17 amino acids. Germline CDR1 WSHSY, CDR2 SAAADI. Trimming left V 0 bases short and J 0 bases short, with 12 bases between. The clonotype was recovered from a person aged 35 to 85 with oral cavity squamous cell carcinoma. Specimen: PBMCs, collected after nivolumab (anti-PD-1) treatment. The J gene is TRBJ1-5, the V gene TRBV10-2, with TRBD1 as a possible D gene (5 bases). In nucleotides, the CDR3 is TGCGCCAGCAGTGAGTCGACAGAAGTTTATAGCAATCAGCCCCAGCATTTT. Translating it yields CASSESTEVYSNQPQHF.